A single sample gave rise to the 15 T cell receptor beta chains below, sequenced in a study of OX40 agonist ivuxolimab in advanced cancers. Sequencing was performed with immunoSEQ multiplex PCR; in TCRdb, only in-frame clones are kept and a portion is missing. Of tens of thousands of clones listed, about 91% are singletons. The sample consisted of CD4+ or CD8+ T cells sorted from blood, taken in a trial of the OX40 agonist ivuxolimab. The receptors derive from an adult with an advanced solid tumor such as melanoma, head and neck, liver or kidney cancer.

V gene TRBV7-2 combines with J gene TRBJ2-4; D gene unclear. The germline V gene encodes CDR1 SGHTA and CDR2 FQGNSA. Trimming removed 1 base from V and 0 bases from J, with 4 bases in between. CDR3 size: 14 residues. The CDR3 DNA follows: TGTGCCAGCAGCTTAGACATAGCCAAAAACATTCAGTACTTC. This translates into CASSLDIAKNIQYF.

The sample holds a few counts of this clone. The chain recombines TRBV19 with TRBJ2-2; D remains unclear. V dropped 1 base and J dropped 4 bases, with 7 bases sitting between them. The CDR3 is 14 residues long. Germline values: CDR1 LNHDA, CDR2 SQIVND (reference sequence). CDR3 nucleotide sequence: TGTGCCAGTAGTATAGGTGCTAGCACCGGGGAGCTGTTTTTT. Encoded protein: CASSIGASTGELFF.

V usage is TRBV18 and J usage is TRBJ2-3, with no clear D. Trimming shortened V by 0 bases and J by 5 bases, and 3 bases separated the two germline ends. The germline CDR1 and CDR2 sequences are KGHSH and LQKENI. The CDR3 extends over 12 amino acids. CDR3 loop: CASSPPVDTQYF. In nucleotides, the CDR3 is TGTGCCAGCTCACCACCGGTAGATACGCAGTATTTT.

The CDR3 DNA reads TGTGCCAGTATCGAGGGGATATTATATTACGAGCAGTACTTC. Encoded protein: CASIEGILYYEQYF. This sequence joins TRBV2 and TRBJ2-7, with D possibly being TRBD1 or TRBD2 (5 bases each). Germline V gene lookup returns CDR1 SNHLY and CDR2 FYNNEI. CDR3 length equals 14 residues. V shed 9 bases and J shed 4 bases, with 19 bases lying between them.

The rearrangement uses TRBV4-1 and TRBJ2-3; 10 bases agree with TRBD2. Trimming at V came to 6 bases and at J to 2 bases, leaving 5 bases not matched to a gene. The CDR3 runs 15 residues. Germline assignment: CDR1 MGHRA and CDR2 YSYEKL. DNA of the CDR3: TGCGCCAGCAGAAACGGACTAGCGGCCACAGATACGCAGTATTTT. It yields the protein CASRNGLAATDTQYF.

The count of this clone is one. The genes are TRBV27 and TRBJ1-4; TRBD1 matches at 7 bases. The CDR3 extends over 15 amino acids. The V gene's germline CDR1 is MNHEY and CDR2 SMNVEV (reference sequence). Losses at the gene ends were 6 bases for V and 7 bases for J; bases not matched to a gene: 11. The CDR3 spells CASRRISGGIEKLFF. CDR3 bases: TGTGCCAGCAGGCGTATTTCAGGGGGGATTGAAAAACTGTTTTTT.

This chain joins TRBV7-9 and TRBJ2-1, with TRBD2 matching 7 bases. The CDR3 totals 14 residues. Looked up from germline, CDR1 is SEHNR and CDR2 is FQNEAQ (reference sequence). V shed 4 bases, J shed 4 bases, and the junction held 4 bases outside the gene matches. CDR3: CASSYELAYNEQFF. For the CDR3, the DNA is TGTGCCAGCAGCTACGAACTAGCGTACAATGAGCAGTTCTTC.

CDR3: CASSQDRESEAFF. CDR3 bases: TGTGCCAGCAGCCAAGACAGGGAAAGTGAAGCTTTCTTT. V gene TRBV4-2 combines with J gene TRBJ1-1, with a possible D match to TRBD1 (5 bases). Trimming pared 0 bases from V and 7 bases from J, leaving 9 bases between. CDR1 and CDR2 (germline): LGHNA, YNFKEQ. The CDR3 contains 13 residues.

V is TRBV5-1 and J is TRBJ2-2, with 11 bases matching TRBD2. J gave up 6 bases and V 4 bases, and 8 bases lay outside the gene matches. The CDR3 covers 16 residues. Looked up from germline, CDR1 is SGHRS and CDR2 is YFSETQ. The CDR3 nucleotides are TGCGCCAGCAGCCCCGCCCGTAGCGGGAGGGCCGGGGAGCTGTTTTTT. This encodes CASSPARSGRAGELFF. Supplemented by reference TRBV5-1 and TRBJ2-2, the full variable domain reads KAGVTQTPRYLIKTRGQQVTLSCSPISGHRSVSWYQQTPGQGLQFLFEYFSETQRNKGNFPGRFSGRQFSNSRSEMNVSTLELGDSALYLCASSPARSGRAGELFFGEGSRLTVL.

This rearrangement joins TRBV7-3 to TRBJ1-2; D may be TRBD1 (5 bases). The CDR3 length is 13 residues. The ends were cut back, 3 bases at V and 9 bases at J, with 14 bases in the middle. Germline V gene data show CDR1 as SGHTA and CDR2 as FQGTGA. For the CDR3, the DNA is TGTGCCAGCAGCTTTTCCCAGGGTCAGAGCTACACCTTC. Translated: CASSFSQGQSYTF.

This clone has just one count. The CDR3 sequence is CASSIRQLNTEAFF. CDR3 DNA: TGTGCCAGTAGTATCCGACAGTTGAACACTGAAGCTTTCTTT. This chain joins TRBV19 and TRBJ1-1; D might be TRBD1 (5 bases). The CDR3 spans 14 residues. The V gene lost 3 bases and the J gene lost 0 bases, with 8 bases spanning the gap. The germline CDR1 and CDR2 sequences are LNHDA and SQIVND (reference sequence).

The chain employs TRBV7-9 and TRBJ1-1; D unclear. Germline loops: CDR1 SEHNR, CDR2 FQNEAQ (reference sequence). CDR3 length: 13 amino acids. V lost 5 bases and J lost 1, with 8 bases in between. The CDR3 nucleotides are TGTGCCAGCAGCCCTCTCGGGAACACTGAAGCTTTCTTT. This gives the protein CASSPLGNTEAFF. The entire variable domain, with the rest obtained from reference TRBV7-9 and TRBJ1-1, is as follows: DTGVSQNPRHKITKRGQNVTFRCDPISEHNRLYWYRQTLGQGPEFLTYFQNEAQLEKSRLLSDRFSAERPKGSFSTLEIQRTEQGDSAMYLCASSPLGNTEAFFGQGTRLTVV.

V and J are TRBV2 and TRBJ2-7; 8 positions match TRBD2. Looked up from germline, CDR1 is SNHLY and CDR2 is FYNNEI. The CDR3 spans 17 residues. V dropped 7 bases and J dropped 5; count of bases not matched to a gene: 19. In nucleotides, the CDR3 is TGTGCCAGCACCTTATGGGCCTTTGCGGGAGGAAAAGACGAGCAGTACTTC. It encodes CASTLWAFAGGKDEQYF.

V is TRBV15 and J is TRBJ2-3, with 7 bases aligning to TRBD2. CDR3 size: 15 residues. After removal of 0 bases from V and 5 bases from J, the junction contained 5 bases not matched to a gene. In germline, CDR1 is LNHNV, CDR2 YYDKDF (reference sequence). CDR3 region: CATSRDELAKDTQYF. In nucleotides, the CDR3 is TGTGCCACCAGCAGAGATGAACTAGCGAAAGATACGCAGTATTTT.

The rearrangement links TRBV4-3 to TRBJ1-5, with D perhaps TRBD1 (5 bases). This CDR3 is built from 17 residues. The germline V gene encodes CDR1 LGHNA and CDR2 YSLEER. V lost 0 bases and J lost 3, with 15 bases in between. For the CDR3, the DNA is TGCGCCAGCAGCCAAGAGTTCAGGCAGGGTGACAATCAGCCCCAGCATTTT. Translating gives CASSQEFRQGDNQPQHF.